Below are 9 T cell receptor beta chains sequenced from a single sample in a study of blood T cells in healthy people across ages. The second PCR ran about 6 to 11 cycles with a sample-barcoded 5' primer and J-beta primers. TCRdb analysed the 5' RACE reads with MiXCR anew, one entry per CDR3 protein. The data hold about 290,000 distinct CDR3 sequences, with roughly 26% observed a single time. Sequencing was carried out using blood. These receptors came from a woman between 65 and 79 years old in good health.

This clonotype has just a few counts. CDR3 sequence (DNA): TGCAGTGCTAGAGATCCCCAGCAAGAGACCCAGTACTTC. Translated: CSARDPQQETQYF. V is TRBV20-1 and J is TRBJ2-5; no clear D gene. The V gene lost 0 bases and the J gene lost 2 bases, with 7 bases spanning the gap. This CDR3 contains 13 residues. Germline V gene sequence: CDR1 DFQATT, CDR2 SNEGSKA (reference sequence).

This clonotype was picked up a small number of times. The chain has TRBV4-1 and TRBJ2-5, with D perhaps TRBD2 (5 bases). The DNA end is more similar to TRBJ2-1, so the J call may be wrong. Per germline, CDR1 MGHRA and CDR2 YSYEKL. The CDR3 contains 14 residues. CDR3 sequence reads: CASSQEVSGNEQFF. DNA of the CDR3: TGCGCCAGCAGCCAAGAGGTGTCGGGAAATGAGCAGTTCTTC.

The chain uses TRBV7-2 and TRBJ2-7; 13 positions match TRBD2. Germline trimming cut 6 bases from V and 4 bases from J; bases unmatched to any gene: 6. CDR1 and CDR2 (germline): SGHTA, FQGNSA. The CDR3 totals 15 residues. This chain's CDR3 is CASRTRTSGSYEQYF. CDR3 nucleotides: TGTGCCAGCAGAACCCGGACTAGCGGGAGTTACGAGCAGTACTTC.

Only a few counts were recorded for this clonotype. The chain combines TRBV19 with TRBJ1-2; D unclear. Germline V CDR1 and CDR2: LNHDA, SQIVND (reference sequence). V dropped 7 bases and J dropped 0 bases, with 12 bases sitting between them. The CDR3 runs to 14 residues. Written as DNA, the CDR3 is TGTGCCAGTACCCCCGACGGAGCTAACTATGGCTACACCTTC. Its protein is CASTPDGANYGYTF. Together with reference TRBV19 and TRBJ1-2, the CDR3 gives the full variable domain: DGGITQSPKYLFRKEGQNVTLSCEQNLNHDAMYWYRQDPGQGLRLIYYSQIVNDFQKGDIAEGYSVSREKKESFPLTVTSAQKNPTAFYLCASTPDGANYGYTFGSGTRLTVV.

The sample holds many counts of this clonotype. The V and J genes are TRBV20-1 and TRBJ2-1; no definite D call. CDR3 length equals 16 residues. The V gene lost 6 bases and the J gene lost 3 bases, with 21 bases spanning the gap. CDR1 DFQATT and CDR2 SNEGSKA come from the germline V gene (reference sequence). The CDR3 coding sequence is TGCAGTGCCACCGACTTGAAGCATACCAACTACAATGAGCAGTTCTTC. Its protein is CSATDLKHTNYNEQFF.

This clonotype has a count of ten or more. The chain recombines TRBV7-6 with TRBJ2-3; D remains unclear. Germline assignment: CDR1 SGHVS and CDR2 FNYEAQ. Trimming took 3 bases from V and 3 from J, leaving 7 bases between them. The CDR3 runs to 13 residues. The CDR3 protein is CASSFQGTDTQYF. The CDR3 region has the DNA TGTGCCAGCAGCTTCCAAGGGACAGATACGCAGTATTTT.

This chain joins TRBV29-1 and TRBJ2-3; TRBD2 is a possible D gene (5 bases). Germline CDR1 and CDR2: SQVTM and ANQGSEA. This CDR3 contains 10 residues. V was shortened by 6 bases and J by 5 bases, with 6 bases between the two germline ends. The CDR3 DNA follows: TGCAGCGTCGGGGTAGATACGCAGTATTTT. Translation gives CSVGVDTQYF.

This CDR3 is CASSPRLYNEQFF. The CDR3 nucleotides are TGTGCCAGCAGCCCGAGACTCTACAATGAGCAGTTCTTC. This sequence joins TRBV7-2 and TRBJ2-1; D ambiguous. CDR1 and CDR2 from the germline V gene are SGHTA and FQGNSA. The V gene lost 5 bases and the J gene lost 3 bases, with 8 bases spanning the gap. This CDR3 contains 13 residues.

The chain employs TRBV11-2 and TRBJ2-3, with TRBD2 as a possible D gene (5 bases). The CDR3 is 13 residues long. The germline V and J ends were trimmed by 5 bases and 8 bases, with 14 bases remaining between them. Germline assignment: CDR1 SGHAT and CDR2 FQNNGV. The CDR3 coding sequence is TGTGCCAGCAGCCCCGTCTCGGGGAGTACGCAGTATTTT. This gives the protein CASSPVSGSTQYF.